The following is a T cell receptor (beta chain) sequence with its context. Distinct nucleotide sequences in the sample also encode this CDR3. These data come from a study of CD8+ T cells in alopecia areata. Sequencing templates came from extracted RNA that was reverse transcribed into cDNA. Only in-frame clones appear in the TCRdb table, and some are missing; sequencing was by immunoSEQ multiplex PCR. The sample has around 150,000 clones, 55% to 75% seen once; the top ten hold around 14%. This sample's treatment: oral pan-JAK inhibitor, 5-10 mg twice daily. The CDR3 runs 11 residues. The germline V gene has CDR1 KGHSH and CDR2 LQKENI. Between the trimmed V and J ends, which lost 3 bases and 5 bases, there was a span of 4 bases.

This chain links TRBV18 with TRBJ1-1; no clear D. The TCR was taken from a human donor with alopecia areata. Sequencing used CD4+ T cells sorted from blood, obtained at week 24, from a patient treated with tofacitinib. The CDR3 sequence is CASSPGTEAFF. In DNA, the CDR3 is TGTGCCAGCTCACCCGGGACTGAAGCTTTCTTT.